This T cell receptor beta chain was recorded in a study of blood T cell repertoires in COVID-19. The wider study: Both acute and convalescent COVID-19 samples were obtained from the United States, Italy and Spain. PBMCs, B-cell-depleted T cells, or T cells provided the cDNA or gDNA that made up the material.

V lost 5 bases and J lost 0; bases outside the gene matches: 6. Germline V gene data show CDR1 as MNHEY and CDR2 as SVGAGI. This CDR3 is 15 amino acids long. Libraries were prepared by immunoSEQ multiplex PCR; TCRdb keeps only in-frame clonotypes and omits some of them. The sample includes some 120,000 clones, around two thirds of them seen just once. Sequencing was carried out using peripheral blood. The chain recombines TRBV6-5 with TRBJ2-7; 8 nucleotides align to TRBD1. The receptor's source is a woman in her 70s with acute or convalescent COVID-19. CDR3 protein: CASSPSQGASYEQYF. Written as DNA, the CDR3 is TGTGCCAGCAGTCCGTCGCAGGGGGCCTCCTACGAGCAGTACTTC.